This is a list of T cell receptor beta chains from one sample in a study of control samples from healthy donors and cancer patients. Data came from immunoSEQ multiplex PCR; TCRdb stores just in-frame clones and leaves some out. The data hold under 140,000 clones, with 88% observed a single time. Sequenced: PBMCs. The receptors here all came from a woman aged 55-75 years with lung cancer. CDR3s include the opening cysteine and the closing phenylalanine or tryptophan. The order of the fields is V gene, D gene, J gene, clone size, CDR3 DNA, CDR3 protein. The D gene is left open where the match is weak. The size field is filled for only some rows; it gives once, few, many or a size class.

TRBV7-8	-	TRBJ1-2	-	TGTGCCAGCAGCCCTACCGCAGCTAACTATGGCTACACCTTC	CASSPTAANYGYTF
TRBV29-1	-	TRBJ1-2	-	TGCAGCGTTGAGGGAGGGGGCTATGGCTACACCTTC	CSVEGGGYGYTF
TRBV7-9	-	TRBJ1-2	-	TGTGCCAGCAGCCAGCAGGGAAACTATGGCTACACCTTC	CASSQQGNYGYTF
TRBV5-1	TRBD2	TRBJ2-7	-	TGCGCCAGCAGCTCCGACTCGACTAGCGGGATTCAGCAGTACTTC	CASSSDSTSGIQQYF
TRBV5-4	TRBD1	TRBJ1-1	-	TGTGCCAGCAGCCCGGGACAGGGATTTGGTGAAGCTTTCTTT	CASSPGQGFGEAFF
TRBV19	-	TRBJ2-1	once	TGTGCCAGTAGTGACCGACAGTACAATGAGCAGTTCTTC	CASSDRQYNEQFF
TRBV20-1	-	TRBJ1-1	-	TGCAGTGCTAGACGGCAGCCTGAAGCTTTCTTT	CSARRQPEAFF
TRBV5-1	TRBD1	TRBJ2-7	-	TGCGCCAGCAGCTTCGACCGCGGGACAGGGGGCTCCTACGAGCAGTACTTC	CASSFDRGTGGSYEQYF
TRBV10-3	-	TRBJ1-3	-	TGTGCCATCATTACCTCTGGAAACACCATATATTTT	CAIITSGNTIYF
TRBV24-1	-	TRBJ2-7	-	TGTGCCCCAGAAGGGGGGGGTAGGTTCTACGAGCAGTACTTC	CAPEGGGRFYEQYF
TRBV7-2	TRBD1	TRBJ1-6	once	TGTGCCAGCAGCCCCCAGCGGGACAGGGCCTTACCCCTCCACTTT	CASSPQRDRALPLHF
TRBV6-5	-	TRBJ1-1	once	TGTGCCAGCAGTTACGGCCACGACACTGAAGCTTTCTTT	CASSYGHDTEAFF
TRBV27	-	TRBJ2-2	-	TGTGCCAGCAGTCTGACAGGCCCGAACACCGGGGAGCTGTTTTTT	CASSLTGPNTGELFF
TRBV11-2	-	TRBJ2-3	once	TGTGCCAGCAGCTTGGGGCCAGGGACTGGCACAGATACGCAGTATTTT	CASSLGPGTGTDTQYF
TRBV6-1	TRBD1	TRBJ2-2	-	TGTGCCAGCAGTCAAGGGACAGGGGGGAGCACCGGGGAGCTGTTTTTT	CASSQGTGGSTGELFF
TRBV5-6	TRBD1	TRBJ1-6	-	TGTGCCAGCAGCTTCGACAGGGGCAATTCACCCCTCCACTTT	CASSFDRGNSPLHF
TRBV27	-	TRBJ2-3	-	TGTGCCAGCCGGGTATGGGAGACAGATACGCAGTATTTT	CASRVWETDTQYF
TRBV7-2	TRBD1	TRBJ2-7	-	TGTGCCAGCAGAGACCCGGGACAGGGGACCTACGAGCAGTACTTC	CASRDPGQGTYEQYF
TRBV12-5	-	TRBJ1-2	-	TGTGCTAGTGGTTTACTTCGACACTTGCTACTGGAGGCTAACTATGGCTACACCTTC	CASGLLRHLLLEANYGYTF
TRBV6-1	-	TRBJ1-1	-	TGTGCCAGCAGTGAGATACAGGAGAACTTCTTT	CASSEIQENFF
TRBV6-1	-	TRBJ1-2	-	TGTGCCAGCAGTGGGGGATCTCGCCAATTCCCCTATGGCTACACCTTC	CASSGGSRQFPYGYTF
TRBV19	TRBD1	TRBJ2-7	once	TGTGCCAGTAGCAGGGACAGGGTCTCCTACGAGCAGTACTTC	CASSRDRVSYEQYF
TRBV3-1/TRBV3-2	-	TRBJ1-1	-	TGTGCCAGCAGCCTCGCCCCCGGAGAAGCTTTCTTT	CASSLAPGEAFF
TRBV12-3/TRBV12-4	-	TRBJ1-1	-	TGTGCCAGCAGTTTTTCCGACACTGAAGCTTTCTTT	CASSFSDTEAFF
TRBV21-1	-	TRBJ2-7	-	TGTGCCAGCAGCAAAGGGGTGGGATTCTACGAGCAGTACTTC	CASSKGVGFYEQYF
TRBV10-3	TRBD2	TRBJ2-1	-	TGTGCCATCGGAGCGGGAGGGCCGGAGGATGAGCAGTTCTTC	CAIGAGGPEDEQFF